This T cell receptor beta chain stems from a study of blood T cell repertoires in COVID-19. Overall study: The study drew acute and convalescent COVID-19 samples from the United States, Italy and Spain. PBMCs, B-cell-depleted T cells, or T cells were the source of the cDNA or gDNA that made up the material.

Original data processing: Scientists estimated how many nucleated cells there were by amplifying reference gene primers. Sequencing was performed with immunoSEQ multiplex PCR; in TCRdb, only in-frame clones are kept and a portion is missing. That table gives V, J and clone size, and the DNA gave D and trimming. Of roughly 120,000 clones detected, 87% appear once; the ten largest clones hold under 30%. Trimming removed 1 base from V and 5 bases from J, with 11 bases in between. The V gene's germline CDR1 is MNHEY and CDR2 SMNVEV (reference sequence). This CDR3 comprises 14 residues. Material: peripheral blood. This clonotype was sampled from a woman aged 70-85 years with acute or convalescent COVID-19. The chain recombines TRBV27 with TRBJ2-5; the D is unclear. The DNA of the CDR3 is TGTGCCAGCAGTTTATTATCGAGCAAGGAGACCCAGTACTTC. Protein sequence: CASSLLSSKETQYF.